The 15 T cell receptor beta chains given below trace back to one sample, sequenced in a study of T cells expressing NK-cell markers. TCRdb re-called the 5' RACE reads; every CDR3 protein appears as one record, without DNA. The sample includes 500,000 to 600,000 distinct CDR3 sequences. The sequenced sample consisted of blood T cells: a sorted CD56 or NKG2C T cell subset, CD4+ or CD8+ T cells, or bulk PBMC T cells (not recorded which). The receptors shown here come from a man aged 18 to 35 in good health.

The chain has TRBV29-1 and TRBJ2-3; lacking DNA, the TRBD2 call made by TCRdb goes unchecked. Germline-derived CDR1 and CDR2 are SQVTM and ANQGSEA. The CDR3 spans 15 residues. The CDR3 spells CSVEFTSGPIDTQYF.

The chain carries TRBV7-9 and TRBJ2-7; absent DNA, TCRdb's TRBD2 call cannot be checked. Germline-derived CDR1 and CDR2 are SEHNR and FQNEAQ (reference sequence). This CDR3 is 15 amino acids long. CDR3 loop: CASSPDRALPYEQYF.

The V call is TRBV19, the J call TRBJ2-3; TCRdb proposes TRBD2, but this gene call is untestable without DNA. This CDR3 contains 14 residues. In germline, CDR1 is LNHDA, CDR2 SQIVND (reference sequence). This CDR3 reads CASRGTSVADTQYF. Full variable domain (outside the CDR3, taken from reference TRBV19 and TRBJ2-3): DGGITQSPKYLFRKEGQNVTLSCEQNLNHDAMYWYRQDPGQGLRLIYYSQIVNDFQKGDIAEGYSVSREKKESFPLTVTSAQKNPTAFYLCASRGTSVADTQYFGPGTRLTVL.

The CDR3 sequence: CASTGDRGATDTQYF. The chain carries TRBV5-1 and TRBJ2-3; TCRdb indicates TRBD1, and absent DNA this call remains unverified. CDR1 is SGHRS and CDR2 is YFSETQ in the germline V gene. CDR3 length: 15 amino acids.

The gene calls are TRBV12-3 or TRBV12-4 and TRBJ1-2; without DNA, the TCRdb call of TRBD1 cannot be checked. The CDR3 has 14 residues. The CDR3 sequence: CASSPTQGDYGYTF.

This chain joins TRBV5-6 and TRBJ1-1; the D call from TCRdb, TRBD1, cannot be confirmed without DNA. The CDR3 is 15 amino acids. Germline V gives CDR1 SGHDT, CDR2 YYEEEE. The CDR3 sequence: CASSREGGSGTEAFF.

V usage is TRBV18 and J usage is TRBJ2-7; TCRdb indicates TRBD1, and absent DNA this call remains unverified. Germline loops: CDR1 KGHSH, CDR2 LQKENI. The length of the CDR3 is 14 residues. The CDR3 is CASSPRETANEQYF.

This chain connects TRBV5-6 to TRBJ2-1; TCRdb returns TRBD2, unconfirmable since there is no DNA. Germline CDR1 and CDR2: SGHDT and YYEEEE. The CDR3 runs 17 residues. This CDR3 reads CASSLARDGARYNEQFF.

J is TRBJ1-1 and V is TRBV12-3 or TRBV12-4. The CDR3 spans 11 residues. CDR3 loop: CASIEDTEAFF.

J is TRBJ2-5 and V is TRBV5-1; TCRdb lists TRBD1, though no DNA is available to test this call. This CDR3 spans 17 amino acids. CDR1 is SGHRS, CDR2 YFSETQ, per germline. CDR3 sequence: CASSWARGQGFQETQYF.

The rearrangement uses TRBV9 and TRBJ2-1; TCRdb returns TRBD2, unconfirmable since there is no DNA. The CDR3 totals 16 residues. CDR1 and CDR2 (germline): SGDLS, YYNGEE. This chain's CDR3 is CASSVAVVLADNEQFF.

The chain joins TRBV6-2 or TRBV6-3 to TRBJ1-1; TCRdb picks TRBD1, but there is no DNA to check that call. Germline CDR1 and CDR2: MNHEY and SVGEGT. This CDR3 is built from 17 residues. The CDR3 sequence is CASSSPPGQGLNTEAFF.

V is TRBV4-2 and J is TRBJ2-1; TCRdb calls TRBD2, which cannot be checked without DNA. Germline V gene data show CDR1 as LGHNA and CDR2 as YNFKEQ. The CDR3 consists of 16 residues. The CDR3 here is CASSLWASGAYNEQFF.

The CDR3 loop is CASSTIAQETQYF. The chain has TRBV2 and TRBJ2-5; TCRdb returns TRBD2, unconfirmable since there is no DNA. The CDR3 consists of 13 residues. Germline CDR1 reads SNHLY; CDR2 reads FYNNEI.

J is TRBJ2-5 and V is TRBV5-1; the TCRdb D gene call, TRBD1, has no DNA to confirm it. The CDR3 consists of 22 residues. In germline, CDR1 is SGHRS, CDR2 YFSETQ. The CDR3: CASSLEQGRSLTLAHSQETQYF.